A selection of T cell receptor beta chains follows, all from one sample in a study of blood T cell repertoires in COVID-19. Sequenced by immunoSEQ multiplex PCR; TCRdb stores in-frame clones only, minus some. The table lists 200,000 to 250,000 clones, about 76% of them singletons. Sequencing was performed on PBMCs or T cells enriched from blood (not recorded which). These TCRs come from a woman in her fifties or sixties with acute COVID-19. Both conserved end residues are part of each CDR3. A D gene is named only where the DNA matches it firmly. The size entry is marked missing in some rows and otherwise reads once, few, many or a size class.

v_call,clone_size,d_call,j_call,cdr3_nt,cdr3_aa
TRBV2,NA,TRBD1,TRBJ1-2,TGTGCCAGCACTGGACAGGGGGTCATCAACACCTTC,CASTGQGVINTF
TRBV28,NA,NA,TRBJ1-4,TGTGCCAGCAGTTTAGGTGGCCCTGAAAAACTGTTTTTT,CASSLGGPEKLFF
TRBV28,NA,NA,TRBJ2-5,TGTGCCAGCGGCCTGTTTGAGACCCAGTACTTC,CASGLFETQYF
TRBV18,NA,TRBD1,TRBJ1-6,TGTGCCAGCTCGCGGGACAGCCAGAATTCACCCCTCCACTTT,CASSRDSQNSPLHF
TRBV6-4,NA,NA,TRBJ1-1,TGTGCCAGCAGTGACCTGACCCCGGGGGAATTGAACACTGAAGCTTTCTTT,CASSDLTPGELNTEAFF
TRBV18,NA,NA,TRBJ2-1,TGTGCCAGCTCGACCCTGGCAGGGGGGCTCGGTGAGCAGTTCTTC,CASSTLAGGLGEQFF
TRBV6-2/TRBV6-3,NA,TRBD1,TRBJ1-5,TGTGCCAGCAGTCCATCCGGGACAGCTAGCAATCAGCCCCAGCATTTT,CASSPSGTASNQPQHF
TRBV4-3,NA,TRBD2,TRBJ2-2,TGCGCCAGCAGCCAAGCTCTAGCGGGAGGATGGACCGGGGAGCTGTTTTTT,CASSQALAGGWTGELFF
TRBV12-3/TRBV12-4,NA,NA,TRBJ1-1,TGTGCCAGCAGTTTAGCGCGCGGGCTTGGAGCTTTCTTT,CASSLARGLGAFF
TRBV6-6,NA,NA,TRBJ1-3,TGTGCCAGCAGTTTTCCGAGGGGGACTGGAAACACCATATATTTT,CASSFPRGTGNTIYF
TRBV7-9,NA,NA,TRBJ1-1,TGTGCCAGCACCTTTCAGGGATCGAACACTGAAGCTTTCTTT,CASTFQGSNTEAFF
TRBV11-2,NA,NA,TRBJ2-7,TGTGCCAGCAGCTTATTTCTGGGCCCACTCGGCGAGCAGTACTTC,CASSLFLGPLGEQYF
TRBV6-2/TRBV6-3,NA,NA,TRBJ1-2,TGTGCCAGCAGTTCAACAGTGCATGTGGATGGCTACACCTTC,CASSSTVHVDGYTF
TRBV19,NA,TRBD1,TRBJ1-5,TGTGCCAGTAGTGCCCCGGGAGGGGGCGATAGCAATCAGCCCCAGCATTTT,CASSAPGGGDSNQPQHF
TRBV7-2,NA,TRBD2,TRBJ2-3,TGTGCCAGCAGCTTTGTCTTGGGCCAAAACGGGGGGACCACAGATACGCAGTATTTT,CASSFVLGQNGGTTDTQYF
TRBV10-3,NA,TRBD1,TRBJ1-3,TGTGCCATTGGAGGGACAGGGAGTGGGGACTCTGGAAACACCATATATTTT,CAIGGTGSGDSGNTIYF
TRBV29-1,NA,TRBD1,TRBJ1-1,TGCAGCGTTAAACAAATGGACAGGGCTAATGAAGCTTTCTTT,CSVKQMDRANEAFF
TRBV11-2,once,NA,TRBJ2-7,TGTGCCAGCAGCTTAGTTCAACCTTGGCAGGAACCTCCCTACGAGCAGTACTTC,CASSLVQPWQEPPYEQYF
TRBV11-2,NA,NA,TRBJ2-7,TGTGCCAGCAGCTTATACGGGAACGAGCAGTACTTC,CASSLYGNEQYF
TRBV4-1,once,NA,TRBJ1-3,TGCGCCAGCAGCCCGGGGATAGCCCGAACAAGCTCTGGAAACACCATATATTTT,CASSPGIARTSSGNTIYF
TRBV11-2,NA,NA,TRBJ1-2,TGTGCCAGCAGCGCAGGGACTTATGGCTACACCTTC,CASSAGTYGYTF
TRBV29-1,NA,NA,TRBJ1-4,TGCAGCGTACAGGGAAGAGGGGAAAAACTGTTTTTT,CSVQGRGEKLFF
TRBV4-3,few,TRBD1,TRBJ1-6,TGCGCCAGCAGCCAAGATGGGGCAGGGGGGAGCTCCTATAATTCACCCCTCCACTTT,CASSQDGAGGSSYNSPLHF
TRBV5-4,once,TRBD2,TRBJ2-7,TGTGCCAGCAGCTTGGGTGGGGGGGGAACGGCCGAGCAGTACTTC,CASSLGGGGTAEQYF
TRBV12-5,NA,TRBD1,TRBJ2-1,TGTGCTAGTGGCCTGGACAGGGGCGGGTCCAATGAGCAGTTCTTC,CASGLDRGGSNEQFF
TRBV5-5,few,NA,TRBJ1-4,TGTGCCAGCAGCGGAGGCGGGACGGCTAATGAAAAACTGTTTTTT,CASSGGGTANEKLFF
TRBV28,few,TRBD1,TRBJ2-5,TGTGCCAGCTGGGACAGGGGCGGGGGAGAGACCCAGTACTTC,CASWDRGGGETQYF
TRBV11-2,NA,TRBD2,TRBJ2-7,TGTGCCAGCAGCTTTATCCAAGGGGGACTAGCGGGAGAAGAGCAGTACTTC,CASSFIQGGLAGEEQYF
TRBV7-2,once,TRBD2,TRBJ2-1,TGTGCCAGCAGCCCCGGCGGGAGTGTCTATGAGCAGTTCTTC,CASSPGGSVYEQFF
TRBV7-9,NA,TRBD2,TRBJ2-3,TGTGCCAGCAGCTTGGGACTAGCGGGCGATCGCACAGATACGCAGTATTTT,CASSLGLAGDRTDTQYF